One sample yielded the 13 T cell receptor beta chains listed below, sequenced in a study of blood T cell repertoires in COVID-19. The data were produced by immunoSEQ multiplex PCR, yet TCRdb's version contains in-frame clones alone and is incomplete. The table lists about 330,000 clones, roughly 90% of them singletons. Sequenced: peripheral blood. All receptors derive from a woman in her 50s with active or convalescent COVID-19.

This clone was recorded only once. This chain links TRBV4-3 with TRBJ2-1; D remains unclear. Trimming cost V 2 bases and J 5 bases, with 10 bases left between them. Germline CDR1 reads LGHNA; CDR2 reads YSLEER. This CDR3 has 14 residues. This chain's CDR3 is CASSQWFANNEQFF. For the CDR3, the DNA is TGCGCCAGCAGCCAATGGTTCGCTAACAATGAGCAGTTCTTC.

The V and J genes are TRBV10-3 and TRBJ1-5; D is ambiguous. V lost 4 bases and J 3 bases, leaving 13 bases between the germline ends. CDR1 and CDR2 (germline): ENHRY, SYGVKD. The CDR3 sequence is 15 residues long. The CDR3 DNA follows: TGTGCCATCAGTGGAAGAGAGGGCACCAATCAGCCCCAGCATTTT. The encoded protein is CAISGREGTNQPQHF.

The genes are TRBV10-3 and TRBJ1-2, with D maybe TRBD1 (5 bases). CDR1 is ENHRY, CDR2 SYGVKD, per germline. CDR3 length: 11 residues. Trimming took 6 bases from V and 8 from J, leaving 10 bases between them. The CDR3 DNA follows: TGTGCCATCAGGTCAACAGGAGGCTACACCTTC. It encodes CAIRSTGGYTF.

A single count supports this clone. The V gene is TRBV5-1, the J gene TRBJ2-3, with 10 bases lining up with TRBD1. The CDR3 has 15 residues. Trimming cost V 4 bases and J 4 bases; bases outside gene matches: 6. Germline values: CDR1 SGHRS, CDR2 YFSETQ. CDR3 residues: CASSRTGGPADTQYF. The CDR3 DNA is TGCGCCAGCAGCCGGACAGGGGGGCCCGCAGATACGCAGTATTTT.

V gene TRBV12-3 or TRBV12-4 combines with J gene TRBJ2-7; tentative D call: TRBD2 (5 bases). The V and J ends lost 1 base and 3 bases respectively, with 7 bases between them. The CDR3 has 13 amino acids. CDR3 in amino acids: CASSLDGVYEQYF. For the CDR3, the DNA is TGTGCCAGCAGTTTAGACGGGGTCTACGAGCAGTACTTC.

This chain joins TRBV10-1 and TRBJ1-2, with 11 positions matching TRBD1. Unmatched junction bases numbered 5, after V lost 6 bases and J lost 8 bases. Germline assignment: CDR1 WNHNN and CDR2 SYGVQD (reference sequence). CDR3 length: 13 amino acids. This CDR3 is CASSADRGRGYTF. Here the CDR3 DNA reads TGCGCCAGCAGCGCGGACAGGGGGCGAGGCTACACCTTC.

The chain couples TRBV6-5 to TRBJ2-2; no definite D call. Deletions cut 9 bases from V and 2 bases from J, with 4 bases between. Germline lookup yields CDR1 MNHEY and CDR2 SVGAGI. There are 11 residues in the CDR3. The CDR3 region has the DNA TGTGCCAGAATAAACACCGGGGAGCTGTTTTTT. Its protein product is CARINTGELFF.

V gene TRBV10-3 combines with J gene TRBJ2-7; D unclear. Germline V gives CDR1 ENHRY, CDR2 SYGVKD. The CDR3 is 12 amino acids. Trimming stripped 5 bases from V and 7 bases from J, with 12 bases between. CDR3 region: CAISPRLEEQYF. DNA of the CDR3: TGTGCCATCAGTCCCCGACTGGAAGAGCAGTACTTC.

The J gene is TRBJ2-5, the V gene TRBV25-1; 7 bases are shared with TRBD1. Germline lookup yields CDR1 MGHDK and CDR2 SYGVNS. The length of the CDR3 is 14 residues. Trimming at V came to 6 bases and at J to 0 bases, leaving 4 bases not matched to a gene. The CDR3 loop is CASRTTGYQETQYF. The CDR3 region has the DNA TGTGCCAGCAGAACGACAGGGTACCAAGAGACCCAGTACTTC.

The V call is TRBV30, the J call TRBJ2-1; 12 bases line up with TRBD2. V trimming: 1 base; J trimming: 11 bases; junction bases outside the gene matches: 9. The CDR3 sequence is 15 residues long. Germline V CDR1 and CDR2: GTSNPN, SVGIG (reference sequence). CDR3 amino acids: CAWSEGLAGLGKQFF. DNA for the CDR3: TGTGCCTGGAGTGAGGGACTAGCGGGTCTTGGAAAGCAGTTCTTC.

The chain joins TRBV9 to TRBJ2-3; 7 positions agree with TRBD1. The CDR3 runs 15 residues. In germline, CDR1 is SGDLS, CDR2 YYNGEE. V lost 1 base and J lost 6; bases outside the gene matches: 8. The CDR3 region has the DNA TGTGCCAGCAGCGTATGGGACAGTCCCAAGGATACGCAGTATTTT. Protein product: CASSVWDSPKDTQYF.

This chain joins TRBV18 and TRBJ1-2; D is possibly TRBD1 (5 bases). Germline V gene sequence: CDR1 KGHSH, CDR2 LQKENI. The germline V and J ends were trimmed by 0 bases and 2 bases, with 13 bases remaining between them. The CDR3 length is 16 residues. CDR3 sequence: CASSPPGTGQNYGYTF. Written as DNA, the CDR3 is TGTGCCAGCTCACCACCGGGTACAGGACAAAACTATGGCTACACCTTC.

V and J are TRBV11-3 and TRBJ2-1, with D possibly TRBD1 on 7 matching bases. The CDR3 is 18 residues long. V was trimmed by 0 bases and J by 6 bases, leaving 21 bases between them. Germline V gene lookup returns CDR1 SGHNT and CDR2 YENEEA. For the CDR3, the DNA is TGTGCCAGCAGCTTAGATCGGGGGACAGAAGGGATAATCAATGAGCAGTTCTTC. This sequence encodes CASSLDRGTEGIINEQFF.